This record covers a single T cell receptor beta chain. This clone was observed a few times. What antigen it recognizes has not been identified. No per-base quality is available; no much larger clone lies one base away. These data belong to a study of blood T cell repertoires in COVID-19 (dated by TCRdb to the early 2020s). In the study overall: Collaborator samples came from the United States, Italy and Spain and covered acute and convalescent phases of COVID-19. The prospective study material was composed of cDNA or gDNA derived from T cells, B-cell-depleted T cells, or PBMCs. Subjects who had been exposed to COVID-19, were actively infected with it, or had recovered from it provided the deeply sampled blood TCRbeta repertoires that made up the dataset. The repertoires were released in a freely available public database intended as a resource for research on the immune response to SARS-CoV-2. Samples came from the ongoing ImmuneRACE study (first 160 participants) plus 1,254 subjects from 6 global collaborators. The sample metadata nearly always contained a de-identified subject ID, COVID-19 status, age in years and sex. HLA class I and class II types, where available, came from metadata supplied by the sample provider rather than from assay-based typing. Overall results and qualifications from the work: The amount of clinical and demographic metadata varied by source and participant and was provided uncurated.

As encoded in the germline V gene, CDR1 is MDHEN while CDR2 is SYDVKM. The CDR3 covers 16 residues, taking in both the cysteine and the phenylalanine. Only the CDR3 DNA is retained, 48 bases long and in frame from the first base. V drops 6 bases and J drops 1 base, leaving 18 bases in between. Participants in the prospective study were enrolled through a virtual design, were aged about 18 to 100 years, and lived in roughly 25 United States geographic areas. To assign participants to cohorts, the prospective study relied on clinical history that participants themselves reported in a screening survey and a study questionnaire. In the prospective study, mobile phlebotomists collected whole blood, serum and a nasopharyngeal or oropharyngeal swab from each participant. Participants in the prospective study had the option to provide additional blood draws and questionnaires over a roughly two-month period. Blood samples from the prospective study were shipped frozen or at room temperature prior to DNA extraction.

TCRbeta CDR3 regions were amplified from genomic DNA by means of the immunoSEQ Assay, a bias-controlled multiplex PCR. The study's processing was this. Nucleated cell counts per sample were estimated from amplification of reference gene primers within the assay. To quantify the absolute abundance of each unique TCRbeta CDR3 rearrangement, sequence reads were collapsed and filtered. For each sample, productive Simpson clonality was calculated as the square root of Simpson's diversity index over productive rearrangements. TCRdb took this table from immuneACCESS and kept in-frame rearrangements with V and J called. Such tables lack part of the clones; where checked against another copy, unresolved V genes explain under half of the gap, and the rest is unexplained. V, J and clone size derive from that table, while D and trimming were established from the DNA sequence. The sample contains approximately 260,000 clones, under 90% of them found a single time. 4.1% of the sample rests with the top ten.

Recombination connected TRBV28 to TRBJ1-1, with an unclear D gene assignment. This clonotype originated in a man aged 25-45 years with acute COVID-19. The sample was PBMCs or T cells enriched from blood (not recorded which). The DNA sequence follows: TGTGCCAGCAGAGTATCCCGGAGGGTAGCGAACACTGAAGCTTTCTTT. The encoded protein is CASRVSRRVANTEAFF.